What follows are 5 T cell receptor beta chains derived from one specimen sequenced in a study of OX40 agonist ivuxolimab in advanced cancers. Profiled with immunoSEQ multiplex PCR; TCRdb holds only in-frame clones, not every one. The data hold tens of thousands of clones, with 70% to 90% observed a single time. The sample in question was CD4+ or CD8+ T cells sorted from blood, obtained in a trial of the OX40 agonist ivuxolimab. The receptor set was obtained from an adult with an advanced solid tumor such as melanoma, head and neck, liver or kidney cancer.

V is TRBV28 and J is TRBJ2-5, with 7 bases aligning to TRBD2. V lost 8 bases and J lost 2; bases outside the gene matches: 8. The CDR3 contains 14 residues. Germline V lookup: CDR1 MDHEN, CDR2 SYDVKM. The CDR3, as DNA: TGTGCCAGCTCCCCGGCGGGGGTGCAAGAGACCCAGTACTTC. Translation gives CASSPAGVQETQYF.

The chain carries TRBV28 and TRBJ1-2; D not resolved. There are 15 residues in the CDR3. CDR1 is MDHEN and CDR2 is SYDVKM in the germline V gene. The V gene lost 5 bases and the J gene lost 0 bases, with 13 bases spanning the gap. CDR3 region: CASSLALAANYGYTF. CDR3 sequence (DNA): TGTGCCAGCAGTCTTGCCTTAGCAGCTAACTATGGCTACACCTTC.

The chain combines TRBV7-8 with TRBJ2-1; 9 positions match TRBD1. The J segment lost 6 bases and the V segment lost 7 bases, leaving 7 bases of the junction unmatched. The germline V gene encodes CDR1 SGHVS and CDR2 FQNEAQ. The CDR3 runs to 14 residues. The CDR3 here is CASILTGGGNEQFF. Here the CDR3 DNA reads TGTGCCAGCATCTTGACAGGGGGAGGCAATGAGCAGTTCTTC.

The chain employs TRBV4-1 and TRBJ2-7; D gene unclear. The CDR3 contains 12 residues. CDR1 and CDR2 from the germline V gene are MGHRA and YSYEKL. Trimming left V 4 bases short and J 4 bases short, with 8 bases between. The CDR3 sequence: CASSLVGYEQYF. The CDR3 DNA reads TGCGCCAGCAGCCTGGTGGGTTACGAGCAGTACTTC.

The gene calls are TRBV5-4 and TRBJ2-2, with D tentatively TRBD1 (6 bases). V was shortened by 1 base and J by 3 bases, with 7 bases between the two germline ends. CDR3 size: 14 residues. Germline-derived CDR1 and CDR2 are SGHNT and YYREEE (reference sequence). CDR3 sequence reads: CASSLPGDTGELFF. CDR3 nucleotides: TGTGCCAGCAGCTTGCCAGGGGACACCGGGGAGCTGTTTTTT. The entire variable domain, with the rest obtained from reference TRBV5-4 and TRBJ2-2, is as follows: ETGVTQSPTHLIKTRGQQVTLRCSSQSGHNTVSWYQQALGQGPQFIFQYYREEENGRGNFPPRFSGLQFPNYSSELNVNALELDDSALYLCASSLPGDTGELFFGEGSRLTVL.